This T cell receptor (beta chain) was sequenced in a study of CD8 T cells in Susac syndrome (dated by TCRdb to about 2019). Study-level background: Whether CD8+ T cell activation and differentiation in Susac syndrome was antigen driven was tested using repertoire sequencing. Clonality of the CD8+ T cell repertoire was compared between over ten healthy donors, roughly 14 Susac syndrome patients and around 15 multiple sclerosis patients. Overall study results and their limits: The study acknowledged that relatively few individuals were included in the TCR sequencing and HLA analysis.

High-throughput TCR beta sequencing profiled peripheral blood CD8+ and CD4+ T cells from healthy donors, Susac syndrome patients and multiple sclerosis patients. The multiple sclerosis controls were treatment-naive patients whose relapsing-remitting disease, either stable or active, fulfilled the revised McDonald criteria. Bulk CD8+ and CD4+ T cells were purified magnetically by negative isolation, whereas CD8+ TEMRA cells were enriched by FACS. Blood was collected in EDTA tubes and processed within 24 hours, with PBMCs isolated through density gradient centrifugation. PBMCs intended for TCR sequencing were frozen in liquid nitrogen and were later thawed in a 37 degrees C water bath. The sorted or isolated CD4+, CD8+ and CD8+ TEMRA cells had a purity of 90% or higher. RNA was extracted using the RNeasy kit, and 0.5 to 1 microgram was reverse transcribed with random hexamers. The immunoSEQ multiplex PCR assay, which covers 54 Vbeta and 13 Jbeta segments, was used to amplify TCR beta CDR3 regions. PCR amplification bias was corrected by using a synthetic template baseline for primer optimization and computational correction. Regarding the original processing steps: Reads were annotated to V, D and J genes per IMGT and analyzed with immunoSEQ Analyzer, keeping only productive sequences. To calculate clonality, Shannon entropy was normalized by log2 of the number of productive unique sequences and then subtracted from one. Public and private clones were assessed among the 100 most prevalent clones of each patient and control. A clone was defined as Susac-specific if it was absent from the healthy and MS cohorts, from around 960 published viral clones and from other ImmuneACCESS disease sequences. TCRdb ran its own pipeline on the public reads, namely fastp trimming at Q25 and MiXCR clone calling, and kept in-frame beta chains. Each entry is one CDR3 protein sequence, shown with its most common DNA and genes. The V and J calls shown here were made by TCRdb, not taken from the authors' results. In all, the sample holds around 170,000 distinct CDR3 sequences, and approximately 96% of those were seen once. The top ten hold 0.15% to 0.2% of the sample.

Details on this clonotype: Its antigen is unknown. Nothing much larger sits one base from this clone, and base qualities are not available.

The sample taken for sequencing was CD8+ T cells from PBMCs. This receptor was obtained from a human donor with multiple sclerosis.

The DNA is TGCGCCAGCAGCCAAGAATTCCGGGGGTTTCTCCAGTATTTT. It translates to CASSQEFRGFLQYF. The chain was built from TRBV4-1 and TRBJ2-3, and the D gene may be TRBD2, 6 bases matching. The CDR3, cysteine through phenylalanine, is 14 amino acids long. CDR3 DNA only is kept here, 42 bases in frame from base 1. V loses 0 bases, J loses 12 bases, and the germline ends lie 16 bases apart. Via the germline V gene, CDR1 is MGHRA and CDR2 YSYEKL.